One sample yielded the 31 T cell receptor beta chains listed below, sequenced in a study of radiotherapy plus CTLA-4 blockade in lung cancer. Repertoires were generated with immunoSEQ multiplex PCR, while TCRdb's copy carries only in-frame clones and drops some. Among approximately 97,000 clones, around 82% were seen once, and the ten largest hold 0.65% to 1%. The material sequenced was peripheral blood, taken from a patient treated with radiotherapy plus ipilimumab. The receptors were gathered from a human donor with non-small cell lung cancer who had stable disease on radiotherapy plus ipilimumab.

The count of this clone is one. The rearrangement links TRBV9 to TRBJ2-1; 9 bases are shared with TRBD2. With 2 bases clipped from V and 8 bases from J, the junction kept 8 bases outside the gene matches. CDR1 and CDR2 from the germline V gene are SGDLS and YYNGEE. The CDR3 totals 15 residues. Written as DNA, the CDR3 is TGTGCCAGCAGCGTTAGCGGGAGAGAATTGGATGAGCAGTTCTTC. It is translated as CASSVSGRELDEQFF. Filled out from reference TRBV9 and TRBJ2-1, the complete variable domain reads DSGVTQTPKHLITATGQRVTLRCSPRSGDLSVYWYQQSLDQGLQFLIQYYNGEERAKGNILERFSAQQFPDLHSELNLSSLELGDSALYFCASSVSGRELDEQFFGPGTRLTVL.

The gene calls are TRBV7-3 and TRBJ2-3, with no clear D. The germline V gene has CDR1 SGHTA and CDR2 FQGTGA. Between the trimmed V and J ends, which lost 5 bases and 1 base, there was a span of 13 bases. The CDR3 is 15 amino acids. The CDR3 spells CASSLYGPRTDTQYF. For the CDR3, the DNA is TGTGCCAGCAGCCTTTATGGGCCACGCACAGATACGCAGTATTTT.

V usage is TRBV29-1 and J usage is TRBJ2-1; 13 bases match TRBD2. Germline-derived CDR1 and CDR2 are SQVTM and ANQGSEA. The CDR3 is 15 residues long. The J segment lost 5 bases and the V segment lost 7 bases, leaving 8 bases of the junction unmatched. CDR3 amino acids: CSARRLAGGDNEQFF. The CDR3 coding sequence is TGCAGCGCCCGTAGACTAGCGGGAGGCGACAATGAGCAGTTCTTC.

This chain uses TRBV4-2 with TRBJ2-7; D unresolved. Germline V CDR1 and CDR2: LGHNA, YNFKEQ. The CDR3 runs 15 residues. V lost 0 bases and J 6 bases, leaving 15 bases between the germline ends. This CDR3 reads CASSQDEAAATEQYF. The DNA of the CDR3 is TGTGCCAGCAGCCAAGATGAGGCAGCCGCAACCGAGCAGTACTTC.

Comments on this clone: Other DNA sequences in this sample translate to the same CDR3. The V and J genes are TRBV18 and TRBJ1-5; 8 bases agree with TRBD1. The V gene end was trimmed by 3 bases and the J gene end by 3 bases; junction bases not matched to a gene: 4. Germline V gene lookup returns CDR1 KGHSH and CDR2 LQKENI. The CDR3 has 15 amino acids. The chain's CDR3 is CASSPGQGNNQPQHF. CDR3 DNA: TGTGCCAGCTCACCCGGACAGGGTAACAATCAGCCCCAGCATTTT. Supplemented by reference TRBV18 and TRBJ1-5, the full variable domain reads NAGVMQNPRHLVRRRGQEARLRCSPMKGHSHVYWYRQLPEEGLKFMVYLQKENIIDESGMPKERFSAEFPKEGPSILRIQQVVRGDSAAYFCASSPGQGNNQPQHFGDGTRLSIL.

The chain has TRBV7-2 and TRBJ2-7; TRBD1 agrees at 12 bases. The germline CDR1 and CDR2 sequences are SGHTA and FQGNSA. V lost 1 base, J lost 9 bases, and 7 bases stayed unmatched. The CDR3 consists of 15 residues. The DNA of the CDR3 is TGTGCCAGCAGCTTAGGGTCTGGGACAGGGGGCCGGCAGTACTTC. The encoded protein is CASSLGSGTGGRQYF.

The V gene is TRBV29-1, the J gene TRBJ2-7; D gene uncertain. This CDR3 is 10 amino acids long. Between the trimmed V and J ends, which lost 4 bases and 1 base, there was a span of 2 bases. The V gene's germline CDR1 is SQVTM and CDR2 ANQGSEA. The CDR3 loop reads CSVGSYEQYF. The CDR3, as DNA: TGCAGCGTTGGATCCTACGAGCAGTACTTC.

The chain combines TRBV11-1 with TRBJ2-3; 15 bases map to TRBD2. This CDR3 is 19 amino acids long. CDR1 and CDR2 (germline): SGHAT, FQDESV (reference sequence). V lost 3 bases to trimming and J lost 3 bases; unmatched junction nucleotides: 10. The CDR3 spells CASSLGTSGRPGGTDTQYF. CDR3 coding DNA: TGTGCCAGCAGCTTGGGGACTAGCGGGAGGCCAGGGGGGACAGATACGCAGTATTTT.

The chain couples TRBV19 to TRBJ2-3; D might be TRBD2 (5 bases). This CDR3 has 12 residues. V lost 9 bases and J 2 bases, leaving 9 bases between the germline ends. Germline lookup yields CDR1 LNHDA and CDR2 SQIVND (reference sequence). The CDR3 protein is CASADFTDTQYF. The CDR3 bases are TGTGCCAGCGCGGACTTCACAGATACGCAGTATTTT.

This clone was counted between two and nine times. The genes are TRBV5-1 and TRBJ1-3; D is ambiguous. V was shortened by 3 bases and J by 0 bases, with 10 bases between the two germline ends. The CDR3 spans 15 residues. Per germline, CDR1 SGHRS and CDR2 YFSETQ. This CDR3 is CASSSRTDSGNTIYF. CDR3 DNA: TGCGCCAGCAGCTCCAGGACGGACTCTGGAAACACCATATATTTT.

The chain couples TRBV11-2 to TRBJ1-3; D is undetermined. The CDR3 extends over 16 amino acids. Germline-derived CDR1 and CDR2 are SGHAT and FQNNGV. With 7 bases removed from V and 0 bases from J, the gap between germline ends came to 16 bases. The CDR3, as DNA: TGTGCCAGCAACGACGGCCAGGCCAACTCTGGAAACACCATATATTTT. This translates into CASNDGQANSGNTIYF.

The CDR3 DNA is TGTGCCAGCAGTGATCTCTTGGACAGGTCTGGGGACAATGAGCAGTTCTTC. It translates to CASSDLLDRSGDNEQFF. V usage is TRBV25-1 and J usage is TRBJ2-1; 7 positions agree with TRBD1. This CDR3 has 17 residues. CDR1 and CDR2 (germline): MGHDK, SYGVNS. Germline trimming cut 3 bases from V and 5 bases from J; bases unmatched to any gene: 13.

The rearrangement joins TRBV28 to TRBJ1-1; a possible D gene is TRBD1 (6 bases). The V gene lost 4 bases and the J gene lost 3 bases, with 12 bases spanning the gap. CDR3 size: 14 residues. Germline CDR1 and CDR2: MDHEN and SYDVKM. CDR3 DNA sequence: TGTGCCAGCAGTTCTGGGGGCGCAGACACTGAAGCTTTCTTT. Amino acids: CASSSGGADTEAFF.

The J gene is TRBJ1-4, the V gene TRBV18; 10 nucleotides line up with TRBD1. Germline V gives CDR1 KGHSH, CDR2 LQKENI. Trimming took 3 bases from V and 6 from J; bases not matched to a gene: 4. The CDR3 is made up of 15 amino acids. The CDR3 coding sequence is TGTGCCAGCTCACCCCCGGGACAGGGGTATGAAAAACTGTTTTTT. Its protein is CASSPPGQGYEKLFF. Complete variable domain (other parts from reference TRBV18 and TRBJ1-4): NAGVMQNPRHLVRRRGQEARLRCSPMKGHSHVYWYRQLPEEGLKFMVYLQKENIIDESGMPKERFSAEFPKEGPSILRIQQVVRGDSAAYFCASSPPGQGYEKLFFGSGTQLSVL.

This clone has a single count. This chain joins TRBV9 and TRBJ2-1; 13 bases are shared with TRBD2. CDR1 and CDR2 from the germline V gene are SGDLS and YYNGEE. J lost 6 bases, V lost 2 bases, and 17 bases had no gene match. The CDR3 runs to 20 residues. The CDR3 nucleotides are TGTGCCAGCAGCGTGGCCTTGGGACTAGCGGGGACGGGGCTTTCCAATGAGCAGTTCTTC. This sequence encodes CASSVALGLAGTGLSNEQFF. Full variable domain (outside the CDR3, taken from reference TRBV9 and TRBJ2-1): DSGVTQTPKHLITATGQRVTLRCSPRSGDLSVYWYQQSLDQGLQFLIQYYNGEERAKGNILERFSAQQFPDLHSELNLSSLELGDSALYFCASSVALGLAGTGLSNEQFFGPGTRLTVL.

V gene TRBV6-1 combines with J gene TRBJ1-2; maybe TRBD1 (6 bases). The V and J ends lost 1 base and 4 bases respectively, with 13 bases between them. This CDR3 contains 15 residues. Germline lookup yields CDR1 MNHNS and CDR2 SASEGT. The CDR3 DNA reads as TGTGCCAGCAGTGAAGGGTGGGGGCGCGGCTATGGCTACACCTTC. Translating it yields CASSEGWGRGYGYTF.

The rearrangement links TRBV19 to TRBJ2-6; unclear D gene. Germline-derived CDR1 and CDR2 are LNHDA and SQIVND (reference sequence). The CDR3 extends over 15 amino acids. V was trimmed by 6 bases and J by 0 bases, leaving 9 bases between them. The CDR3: CASSIHTSGANVLTF. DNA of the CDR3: TGTGCCAGTAGCATTCATACCTCTGGGGCCAACGTCCTGACTTTC.

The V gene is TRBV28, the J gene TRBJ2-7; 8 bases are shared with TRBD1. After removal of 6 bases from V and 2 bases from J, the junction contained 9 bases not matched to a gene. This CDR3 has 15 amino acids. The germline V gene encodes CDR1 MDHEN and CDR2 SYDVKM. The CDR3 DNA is TGTGCCAGCAGCTCCGCCGGACAGGGAGCCTACGAGCAGTACTTC. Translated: CASSSAGQGAYEQYF. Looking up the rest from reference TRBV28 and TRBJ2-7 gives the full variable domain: DVKVTQSSRYLVKRTGEKVFLECVQDMDHENMFWYRQDPGLGLRLIYFSYDVKMKEKGDIPEGYSVSREKKERFSLILESASTNQTSMYLCASSSAGQGAYEQYFGPGTRLTVT.

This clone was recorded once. The CDR3 loop reads CASSYSGSLAGSPLHF. The CDR3 DNA sequence: TGTGCCAGCAGTTACTCGGGCAGCCTGGCCGGGTCACCCCTCCACTTT. V and J are TRBV6-7 and TRBJ1-6; the D is unclear. TRBV6-7 is sorted into the ORF group, with uncertain function. V was cut by 0 bases and J by 10 bases, with 16 bases left in between. The CDR3 runs 16 residues.

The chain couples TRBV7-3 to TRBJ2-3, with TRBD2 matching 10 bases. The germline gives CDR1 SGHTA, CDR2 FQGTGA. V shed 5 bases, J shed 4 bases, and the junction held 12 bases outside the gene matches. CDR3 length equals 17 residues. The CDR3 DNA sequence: TGTGCCAGCAGCCCGCAGCGGGGGGGCCGAATGTCAGATACGCAGTATTTT. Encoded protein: CASSPQRGGRMSDTQYF.

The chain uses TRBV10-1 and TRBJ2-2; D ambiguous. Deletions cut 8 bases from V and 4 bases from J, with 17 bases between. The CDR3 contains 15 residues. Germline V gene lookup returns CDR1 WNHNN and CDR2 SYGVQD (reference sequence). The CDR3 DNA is TGCGCCAGCCCACGATCCGGGTTGCGCACCGGGGAGCTGTTTTTT. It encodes CASPRSGLRTGELFF.

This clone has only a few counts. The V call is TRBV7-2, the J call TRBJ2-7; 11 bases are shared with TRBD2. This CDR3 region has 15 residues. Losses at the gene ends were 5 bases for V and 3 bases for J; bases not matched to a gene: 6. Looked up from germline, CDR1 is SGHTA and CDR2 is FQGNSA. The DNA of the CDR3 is TGTGCCAGCAGCCCTAGCGGGGGGTACCTCTACGAGCAGTACTTC. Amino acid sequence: CASSPSGGYLYEQYF.

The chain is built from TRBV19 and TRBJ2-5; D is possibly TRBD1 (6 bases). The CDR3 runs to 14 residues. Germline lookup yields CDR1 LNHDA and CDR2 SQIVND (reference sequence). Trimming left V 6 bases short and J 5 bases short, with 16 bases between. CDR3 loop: CASSPPGALETQYF. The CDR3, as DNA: TGTGCCAGTAGCCCCCCAGGGGCCTTGGAGACCCAGTACTTC.

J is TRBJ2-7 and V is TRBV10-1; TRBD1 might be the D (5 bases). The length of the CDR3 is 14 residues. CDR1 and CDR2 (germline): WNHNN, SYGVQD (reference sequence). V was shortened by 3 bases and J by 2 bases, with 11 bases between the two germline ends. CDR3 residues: CASSDQDTTYEQYF. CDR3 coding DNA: TGCGCCAGCAGTGATCAGGACACCACCTACGAGCAGTACTTC.

CDR3 DNA sequence: TGTGCCCGACAATCAAGGGGACAGAGGACATCACCCCTCCACTTT. Translated, it gives CARQSRGQRTSPLHF. The chain carries TRBV30 and TRBJ1-6; 7 bases align to TRBD1. Germline lookup yields CDR1 GTSNPN and CDR2 SVGIG (reference sequence). The CDR3 extends over 15 amino acids. The J segment lost 10 bases and the V segment lost 8 bases, leaving 17 bases of the junction unmatched.

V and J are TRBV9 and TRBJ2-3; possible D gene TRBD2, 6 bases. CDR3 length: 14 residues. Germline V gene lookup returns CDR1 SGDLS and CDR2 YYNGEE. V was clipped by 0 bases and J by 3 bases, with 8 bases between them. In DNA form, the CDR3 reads TGTGCCAGCAGCGTAGGTGGGAGGACAGATACGCAGTATTTT. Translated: CASSVGGRTDTQYF.

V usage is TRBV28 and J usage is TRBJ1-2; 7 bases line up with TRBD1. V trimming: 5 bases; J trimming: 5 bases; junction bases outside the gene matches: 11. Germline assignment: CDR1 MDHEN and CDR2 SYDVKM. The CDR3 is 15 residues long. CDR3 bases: TGTGCCAGCAGTCCGCCGACAGGGCAAGGGTATGGCTACACCTTC. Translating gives CASSPPTGQGYGYTF.

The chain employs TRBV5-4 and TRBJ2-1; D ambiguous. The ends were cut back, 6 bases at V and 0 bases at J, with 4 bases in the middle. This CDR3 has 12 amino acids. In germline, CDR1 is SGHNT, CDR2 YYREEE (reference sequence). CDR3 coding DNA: TGTGCCAGCATCCTCTCCTACAATGAGCAGTTCTTC. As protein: CASILSYNEQFF. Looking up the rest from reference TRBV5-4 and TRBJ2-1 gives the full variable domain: ETGVTQSPTHLIKTRGQQVTLRCSSQSGHNTVSWYQQALGQGPQFIFQYYREEENGRGNFPPRFSGLQFPNYSSELNVNALELDDSALYLCASILSYNEQFFGPGTRLTVL.

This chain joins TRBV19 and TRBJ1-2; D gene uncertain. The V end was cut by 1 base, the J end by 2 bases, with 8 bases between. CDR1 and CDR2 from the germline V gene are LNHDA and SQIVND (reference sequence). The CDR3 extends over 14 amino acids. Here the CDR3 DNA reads TGTGCCAGTAGTATAGCCGCAGAGAACTATGGCTACACCTTC. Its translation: CASSIAAENYGYTF.

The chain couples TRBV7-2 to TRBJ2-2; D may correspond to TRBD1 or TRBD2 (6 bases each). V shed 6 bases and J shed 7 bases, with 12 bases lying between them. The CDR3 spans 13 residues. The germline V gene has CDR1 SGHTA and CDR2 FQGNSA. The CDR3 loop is CASRAEGGGELFF. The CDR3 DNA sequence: TGTGCCAGCAGGGCTGAGGGGGGCGGGGAGCTGTTTTTT.

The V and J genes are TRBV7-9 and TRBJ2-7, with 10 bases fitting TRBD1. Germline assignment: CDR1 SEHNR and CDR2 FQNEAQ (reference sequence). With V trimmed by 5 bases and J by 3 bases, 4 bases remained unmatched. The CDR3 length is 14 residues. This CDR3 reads CASSLTGGSYEQYF. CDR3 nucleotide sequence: TGTGCCAGCAGCCTGACAGGGGGCAGCTACGAGCAGTACTTC.